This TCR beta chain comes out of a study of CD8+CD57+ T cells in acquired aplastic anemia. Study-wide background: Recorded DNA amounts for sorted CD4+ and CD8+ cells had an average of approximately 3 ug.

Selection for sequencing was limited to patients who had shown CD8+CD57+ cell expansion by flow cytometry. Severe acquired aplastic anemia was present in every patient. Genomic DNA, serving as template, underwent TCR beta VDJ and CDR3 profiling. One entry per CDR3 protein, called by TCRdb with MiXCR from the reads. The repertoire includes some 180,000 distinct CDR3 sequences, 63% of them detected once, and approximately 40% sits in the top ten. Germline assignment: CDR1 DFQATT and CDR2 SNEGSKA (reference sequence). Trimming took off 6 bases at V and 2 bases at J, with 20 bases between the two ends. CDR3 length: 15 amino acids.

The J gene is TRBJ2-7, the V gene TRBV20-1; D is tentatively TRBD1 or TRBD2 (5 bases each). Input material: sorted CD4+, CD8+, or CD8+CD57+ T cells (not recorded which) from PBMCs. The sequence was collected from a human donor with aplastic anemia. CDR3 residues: CSAPGGGREPYEQYF. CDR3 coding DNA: TGCAGTGCCCCCGGTGGGGGAAGGGAGCCCTACGAGCAGTACTTC.